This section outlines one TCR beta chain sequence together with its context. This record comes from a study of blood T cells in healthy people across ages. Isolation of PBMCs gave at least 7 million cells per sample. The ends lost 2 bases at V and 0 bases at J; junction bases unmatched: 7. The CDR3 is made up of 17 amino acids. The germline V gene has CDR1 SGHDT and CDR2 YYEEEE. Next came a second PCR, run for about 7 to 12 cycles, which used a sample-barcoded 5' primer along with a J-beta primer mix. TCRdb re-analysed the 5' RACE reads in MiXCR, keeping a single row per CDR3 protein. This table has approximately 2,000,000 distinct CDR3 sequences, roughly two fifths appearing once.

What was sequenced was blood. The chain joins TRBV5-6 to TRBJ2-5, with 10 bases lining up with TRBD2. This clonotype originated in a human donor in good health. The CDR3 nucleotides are TGTGCCAGCAGCTTCCCTAGCGGGGGCCCGTACCAAGAGACCCAGTACTTC. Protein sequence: CASSFPSGGPYQETQYF.